This TCR beta chain stems from a study of resident and recirculating memory T cells in vitiligo. As for the study in general: No cells were sorted; samples were homogenized just before genomic DNA extraction.

The repertoire was sequenced with immunoSEQ multiplex PCR; TCRdb's copy has only in-frame clones and lacks some. The repertoire holds 40,000 to 45,000 clones, with nearly 95% as singletons. The study, taken as a whole, reports: Non-conserved TCRs across sites and patients suggested distinct clones per lesion.

The ends were cut back, 2 bases at V and 3 bases at J, with 24 bases in the middle. Germline CDR1 and CDR2: SGHRS and YFSETQ. The CDR3 totals 19 residues. As concerns this clone: What it recognizes is unknown.

The gene calls are TRBV5-1 and TRBJ2-1; D is possibly TRBD1 (6 bases). The sequence was obtained from a male donor with vitiligo. The sequencing sample was made of blood. CDR3 in DNA: TGCGCCAGCAGCTTCAGGGGCTCCGCCCCAGGGGCCGTCTACAATGAGCAGTTCTTC. Amino acid sequence: CASSFRGSAPGAVYNEQFF. The complete variable domain, with remaining parts taken from reference TRBV5-1 and TRBJ2-1, reads KAGVTQTPRYLIKTRGQQVTLSCSPISGHRSVSWYQQTPGQGLQFLFEYFSETQRNKGNFPGRFSGRQFSNSRSEMNVSTLELGDSALYLCASSFRGSAPGAVYNEQFFGPGTRLTVL.